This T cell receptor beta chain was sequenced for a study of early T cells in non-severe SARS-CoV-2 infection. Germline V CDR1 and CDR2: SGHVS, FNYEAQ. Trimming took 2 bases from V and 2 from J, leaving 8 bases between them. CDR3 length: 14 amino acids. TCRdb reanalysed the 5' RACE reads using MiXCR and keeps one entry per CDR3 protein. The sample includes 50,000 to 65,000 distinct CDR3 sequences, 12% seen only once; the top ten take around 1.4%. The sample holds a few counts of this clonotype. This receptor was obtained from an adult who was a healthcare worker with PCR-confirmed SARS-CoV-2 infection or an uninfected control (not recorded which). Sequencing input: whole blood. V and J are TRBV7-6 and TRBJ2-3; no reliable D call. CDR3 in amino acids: CASSLSAITDTQYF. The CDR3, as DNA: TGTGCCAGCAGCTTATCGGCAATCACAGATACGCAGTATTTT.